A single sample is the source of the 9 T cell receptor beta chains below, sequenced in a study of CD8 T cells in ankylosing spondylitis. TCRdb independently ran MiXCR on the 5' RACE reads; one entry per CDR3 protein. The data contain some 240,000 distinct CDR3 sequences, around 9.2% of them singletons. The sequenced sample consisted of blood, either unsorted or a sorted T cell fraction (not recorded which). The receptors stem from a male donor with ankylosing spondylitis or in good health (not recorded which).

Only a few counts were recorded for this clonotype. The chain's CDR3 is CASSLAAGGLAAEQYF. Written as DNA, the CDR3 is TGTGCCAGCAGCTTAGCAGCGGGAGGCCTTGCCGCCGAGCAGTACTTC. This sequence joins TRBV7-2 and TRBJ2-7, with TRBD2 identical over 9 bases. The trim removed 0 bases at V and 6 bases at J, leaving 9 bases unmatched. Germline assignment: CDR1 SGHTA and CDR2 FQGNSA. The length of the CDR3 is 16 residues. The variable domain in full, with the rest retrieved from reference TRBV7-2 and TRBJ2-7, is GAGVSQSPSNKVTEKGKDVELRCDPISGHTALYWYRQSLGQGLEFLIYFQGNSAPDKSGLPSDRFSAERTGGSVSTLTIQRTQQEDSAVYLCASSLAAGGLAAEQYFGPGTRLTVT.

This clonotype came up many times. The V gene is TRBV9, the J gene TRBJ2-3, with D maybe TRBD2 (7 bases). The ends were cut back, 0 bases at V and 2 bases at J, with 10 bases in the middle. Germline values: CDR1 SGDLS, CDR2 YYNGEE. The CDR3 runs 15 residues. CDR3 bases: TGTGCCAGCAGCGTAGGGGGGGGCCCCACAGATACGCAGTATTTT. Protein: CASSVGGGPTDTQYF. Complete variable domain (other parts from reference TRBV9 and TRBJ2-3): DSGVTQTPKHLITATGQRVTLRCSPRSGDLSVYWYQQSLDQGLQFLIQYYNGEERAKGNILERFSAQQFPDLHSELNLSSLELGDSALYFCASSVGGGPTDTQYFGPGTRLTVL.

The J gene is TRBJ2-1, the V gene TRBV7-9; 8 nucleotides line up with TRBD2. V was clipped by 8 bases and J by 5 bases; unmatched bases: 14. Germline CDR1 reads SEHNR; CDR2 reads FQNEAQ (reference sequence). The CDR3 length is 16 residues. CDR3 nucleotide sequence: TGTGCCAGCCAGCGGGAGATAGGTCTTGTCGACAATGAGCAGTTCTTC. Protein sequence: CASQREIGLVDNEQFF.

The genes are TRBV20-1 and TRBJ2-2, with 14 bases matching TRBD2. The CDR3 totals 18 residues. Germline V gene sequence: CDR1 DFQATT, CDR2 SNEGSKA (reference sequence). Losses at the gene ends were 6 bases for V and 7 bases for J; bases not matched to a gene: 16. CDR3 protein: CSARTVPGLAGAHGELFF. The CDR3 DNA is TGCAGTGCAAGGACAGTCCCGGGACTAGCGGGAGCTCACGGGGAGCTGTTTTTT.

This clonotype was seen at least ten times. The V call is TRBV30, the J call TRBJ1-2; 10 bases map to TRBD1. Germline lookup yields CDR1 GTSNPN and CDR2 SVGIG (reference sequence). The CDR3 extends over 15 amino acids. V was pared by 3 bases and J by 0 bases, with 4 bases of the junction left unmatched. CDR3 residues: CAWSGTGAANYGYTF. As DNA, the CDR3 is TGTGCCTGGAGCGGGACAGGGGCCGCTAACTATGGCTACACCTTC.

This clonotype was found many times. The V and J genes are TRBV12-3 or TRBV12-4 and TRBJ1-6, with D perhaps TRBD1 (6 bases). The CDR3 length is 13 residues. V gave up 3 bases and J gave up 15 bases, with 15 bases separating them. CDR3 region: CASSFMGGGSLHF. CDR3 nucleotides: TGTGCCAGCAGTTTTATGGGGGGCGGCAGCCTCCACTTT.

This clonotype appeared many times. The CDR3 loop is CASSPLFSGSRGMNTEAFF. The CDR3 DNA sequence: TGTGCCAGCTCACCACTTTTCTCGGGGAGTAGGGGGATGAACACTGAAGCTTTCTTT. This rearrangement joins TRBV18 to TRBJ1-1; D is perhaps TRBD1 (6 bases). V was shortened by 1 base and J by 0 bases, with 21 bases between the two germline ends. The germline gives CDR1 KGHSH, CDR2 LQKENI. The CDR3 runs to 19 residues.

This clonotype was picked up many times. The chain is built from TRBV20-1 and TRBJ1-1; D gene uncertain. The germline V and J ends were trimmed by 3 bases and 1 base, with 6 bases remaining between them. This CDR3 is built from 12 residues. Germline values: CDR1 DFQATT, CDR2 SNEGSKA (reference sequence). Here the CDR3 DNA reads TGCAGTGCTAGGATGGGGAACACTGAAGCTTTCTTT. This gives the protein CSARMGNTEAFF.

This clonotype appeared many times. The chain joins TRBV12-3 or TRBV12-4 to TRBJ2-4; D is tentatively TRBD1 or TRBD2 (5 bases each). V lost 3 bases to trimming and J lost 14 bases, with 14 bases between them. This CDR3 is 12 amino acids long. In DNA, the CDR3 is TGTGCCAGCAGTTTGGGCGACGGGGCCAAGTACTTC. It translates to CASSLGDGAKYF.